This entry features one T cell receptor (beta chain) sequence. The antigen is not known. Other DNA sequences in this specimen translate into the identical CDR3. The sample belongs to a study of shared clonotypes between healthy human individuals. General study results and limits: As a rule, naive subsets had a larger estimated richness than memory subsets. Clonotypes which were not shared had lower generation probabilities than clonotypes that all four donors shared.

The investigators split CD4+ cells into a CD45RA+ naive subset and a CD45RA-negative memory subset. The V and J ends lost 0 bases and 3 bases respectively, with 9 bases between them. CDR1 and CDR2 from the germline V gene are KGHSH and LQKENI. The CDR3 has 15 amino acids. The authors distributed each subset's genomic DNA evenly over several immunoSEQ plates. The protocol was immunoSEQ multiplex PCR, while the TCRdb copy is restricted to in-frame clones and leaves out a portion. The sample carries just over 2,000,000 clones, roughly 94% recorded once. This sequence joins TRBV18 and TRBJ2-1; perhaps TRBD2 as D (5 bases). The source of this sequence is a man aged 18 to 29 in good health. The sequencing sample was made of naive CD4+ T cells sorted from blood. Subset here: CD45RA+ positively selected. The CDR3 region has the DNA TGTGCCAGCTCACCACCGATGGGAGTCTACAATGAGCAGTTCTTC. Residues: CASSPPMGVYNEQFF.